These 27 T cell receptor beta chains share one sample of origin, sequenced in a study of glioma-infiltrating T cells after dendritic cell vaccination. Assay used: immunoSEQ multiplex PCR; TCRdb lists only in-frame clones, some missing. Of over 90,000 clones in the sample, roughly 76% were seen once. The sequenced sample was blood, obtained before dendritic cell vaccination. Receptor source: a human donor with glioblastoma.

The V call is TRBV4-1, the J call TRBJ2-1; 10 positions agree with TRBD1. The V segment lost 3 bases and the J segment 3 bases; nucleotides outside the gene matches: 2. The CDR3 consists of 15 residues. Germline CDR1 reads MGHRA; CDR2 reads YSYEKL. The CDR3, as DNA: TGCGCCAGCAGCCAGGGGACAGGGGACTACAATGAGCAGTTCTTC. The encoded protein is CASSQGTGDYNEQFF.

This chain connects TRBV13 to TRBJ2-3; 7 bases match TRBD1. J lost 4 bases, V lost 3 bases, and 4 bases had no gene match. Per the germline V gene, CDR1 is PRHDT and CDR2 is FYEKMQ (reference sequence). CDR3 size: 14 residues. The chain's CDR3 is CASSFRQGADTQYF. The CDR3 DNA is TGTGCCAGCAGCTTTCGACAGGGCGCAGATACGCAGTATTTT.

The V call is TRBV7-9, the J call TRBJ2-7; 7 bases align to TRBD2. Unmatched junction bases numbered 8, after V lost 5 bases and J lost 7 bases. Germline lookup yields CDR1 SEHNR and CDR2 FQNEAQ (reference sequence). CDR3 length: 13 residues. Written as DNA, the CDR3 is TGTGCCAGCAGCCTACCGGGAGCGGGGGAGCAGTACTTC. The encoded protein is CASSLPGAGEQYF. Drawing the rest from reference TRBV7-9 and TRBJ2-7, the complete variable domain is DTGVSQNPRHKITKRGQNVTFRCDPISEHNRLYWYRQTLGQGPEFLTYFQNEAQLEKSRLLSDRFSAERPKGSFSTLEIQRTEQGDSAMYLCASSLPGAGEQYFGPGTRLTVT.

This chain links TRBV19 with TRBJ1-1; 8 bases are shared with TRBD1. CDR3 length equals 13 residues. Unmatched junction bases numbered 4, after V lost 10 bases and J lost 0 bases. Germline V gives CDR1 LNHDA, CDR2 SQIVND (reference sequence). The CDR3 here is CATGDRLNTEAFF. DNA for the CDR3: TGTGCCACAGGGGACAGGCTGAACACTGAAGCTTTCTTT.

This chain links TRBV5-6 with TRBJ1-1, with D possibly matching TRBD1 (6 bases). CDR3 size: 17 residues. In germline, CDR1 is SGHDT, CDR2 YYEEEE. The germline V and J ends were trimmed by 0 bases and 1 base, with 16 bases remaining between them. CDR3: CASSLGGPTGPNTEAFF. The CDR3 bases are TGTGCCAGCAGCTTGGGGGGCCCGACAGGCCCGAACACTGAAGCTTTCTTT.

Comment on this clone: Different DNA sequences within this sample yield the same CDR3. The rearrangement uses TRBV13 and TRBJ2-2; 11 nucleotides match TRBD2. CDR1 is PRHDT and CDR2 is FYEKMQ in the germline V gene (reference sequence). CDR3 length: 18 residues. Trimming removed 0 bases from V and 3 bases from J; junction bases left unmatched: 6. The CDR3, as DNA: TGTGCCAGCAGCTTAGGCCTAAGACTAGCGGGACACACCGGGGAGCTGTTTTTT. Amino acids: CASSLGLRLAGHTGELFF.

V and J are TRBV19 and TRBJ2-7, with TRBD2 as a possible D gene (5 bases). The V end was cut by 1 base, the J end by 5 bases, with 9 bases between. The length of the CDR3 is 13 residues. CDR1 and CDR2 (germline): LNHDA, SQIVND (reference sequence). The CDR3 DNA reads as TGTGCCAGTAGTATAGGACGGGGAAACGAGCAGTACTTC. Translation gives CASSIGRGNEQYF.

A few counts support this clone. J is TRBJ1-6 and V is TRBV10-1; tentative D call: TRBD1 (6 bases). The germline V gene encodes CDR1 WNHNN and CDR2 SYGVQD (reference sequence). This CDR3 has 13 residues. Trimming removed 6 bases from V and 6 bases from J, with 9 bases in between. The CDR3 bases are TGCGCCAGCAGCGGACAGATTAATTCACCCCTCCACTTT. As protein: CASSGQINSPLHF.

In the case of this clone: Because the CDR3 is missing its conserved closing phenylalanine or tryptophan, this is likely a read error. The rearrangement uses TRBV7-6 and TRBJ1-1; 8 positions match TRBD1. With V trimmed by 1 base and J by 8 bases, 6 bases remained unmatched. Germline lookup yields CDR1 SGHVS and CDR2 FNYEAQ. The CDR3 sequence is 14 residues long. The CDR3 is CASSLEGQGAEAFL. DNA of the CDR3: TGTGCCAGCAGCTTAGAGGGGCAGGGGGCCGAAGCTTTCCTT.

The rearrangement joins TRBV19 to TRBJ2-7; D is possibly TRBD1 (5 bases). Germline CDR1 and CDR2: LNHDA and SQIVND (reference sequence). This CDR3 has 14 amino acids. The ends were cut back, 3 bases at V and 1 base at J, with 10 bases in the middle. CDR3: CASSIFDRSYEQYF. CDR3 coding DNA: TGTGCCAGTAGTATTTTCGACAGATCCTACGAGCAGTACTTC.

V and J are TRBV30 and TRBJ1-4; D perhaps matches TRBD1 (6 bases). The germline CDR1 and CDR2 sequences are GTSNPN and SVGIG (reference sequence). This CDR3 has 15 amino acids. V lost 4 bases and J 8 bases, leaving 20 bases between the germline ends. CDR3 in DNA: TGTGCCTGGACCCTAGTTGGAGCAGGGGTAGAAAAACTGTTTTTT. Translation: CAWTLVGAGVEKLFF.

This sequence joins TRBV30 and TRBJ2-7, with a weak D call TRBD1 (6 bases). The V end lost 4 bases, the J end lost 2 bases, and 15 bases lay between the germline ends. CDR3 size: 14 residues. Per the germline V gene, CDR1 is GTSNPN and CDR2 is SVGIG (reference sequence). In nucleotides, the CDR3 is TGTGCCTGGAAGATAACGGACAGCACCTACGAGCAGTACTTC. As protein: CAWKITDSTYEQYF.

This clone was seen just once. The chain uses TRBV5-5 and TRBJ2-7; 7 bases line up with TRBD1. V was pared by 0 bases and J by 0 bases, with 6 bases of the junction left unmatched. The germline V gene has CDR1 SGHKS and CDR2 YYEKEE (reference sequence). The CDR3 has 16 amino acids. In DNA, the CDR3 is TGTGCCAGCAGCTTGGATTCCGCAGGGGGCTCCTACGAGCAGTACTTC. The encoded protein is CASSLDSAGGSYEQYF.

The chain uses TRBV5-1 and TRBJ1-2, with 7 nucleotides matching TRBD1. Germline lookup yields CDR1 SGHRS and CDR2 YFSETQ. V shed 5 bases and J 0 bases; nucleotides not matched to a gene: 7. This CDR3 is 15 amino acids long. CDR3: CASSFEGAANYGYTF. CDR3 nucleotide sequence: TGCGCCAGCAGTTTTGAGGGGGCGGCTAACTATGGCTACACCTTC.

V and J are TRBV7-6 and TRBJ2-7, with D perhaps matching TRBD1 (6 bases). V lost 4 bases to trimming and J lost 5 bases, with 18 bases between them. Per germline, CDR1 SGHVS and CDR2 FNYEAQ. The CDR3 consists of 15 residues. The CDR3, as DNA: TGTGCCAGCAGCTCAGCTGCGGACAGTTCCAACGAGCAGTACTTC. Amino acids: CASSSAADSSNEQYF.

V gene TRBV4-2 combines with J gene TRBJ1-1, with TRBD1 identical over 9 bases. The length of the CDR3 is 15 residues. Germline CDR1 is LGHNA and CDR2 is YNFKEQ. V gave up 0 bases and J gave up 5 bases; unmatched junction bases: 4. In DNA form, the CDR3 reads TGTGCCAGCAGCCAAGACACAGGGGGCAGGACTGAAGCTTTCTTT. It codes for CASSQDTGGRTEAFF.

This rearrangement joins TRBV10-3 to TRBJ1-2; a possible D gene is TRBD1 (5 bases). Looked up from germline, CDR1 is ENHRY and CDR2 is SYGVKD. There are 13 residues in the CDR3. Trimming removed 9 bases at V and 3 bases at J, with 14 bases between. CDR3 nucleotides: TGTGCCATTTCCGACAGTTCCCACTATGGCTACACCTTC. This gives the protein CAISDSSHYGYTF.

V gene TRBV19 combines with J gene TRBJ1-1, with D maybe TRBD1 (5 bases). Trimming pared 6 bases from V and 2 bases from J, leaving 16 bases between. CDR1 LNHDA and CDR2 SQIVND come from the germline V gene (reference sequence). The CDR3 sequence is 15 residues long. The CDR3 loop reads CASSRQLRLNTEAFF. For the CDR3, the DNA is TGTGCCAGTAGCCGACAGCTCCGATTAAACACTGAAGCTTTCTTT.

The rearrangement links TRBV7-2 to TRBJ2-5; D unresolved. The CDR3 runs to 13 residues. Trimming stripped 5 bases from V and 2 bases from J, with 9 bases between. Germline V gene lookup returns CDR1 SGHTA and CDR2 FQGNSA. The chain's CDR3 is CASSQAVQETQYF. As DNA, the CDR3 is TGTGCCAGCAGCCAGGCCGTACAAGAGACCCAGTACTTC.

V and J are TRBV5-6 and TRBJ2-3; D call uncertain. Trimming left V 3 bases short and J 3 bases short, with 11 bases between. Per germline, CDR1 SGHDT and CDR2 YYEEEE. The CDR3 has 14 amino acids. The CDR3 is CASSWPLGTDTQYF. DNA for the CDR3: TGTGCCAGCAGCTGGCCCCTAGGAACAGATACGCAGTATTTT.

The chain is built from TRBV14 and TRBJ2-5; D unclear. Trimming took off 4 bases at V and 5 bases at J, with 8 bases between the two ends. CDR3 length: 12 amino acids. Germline values: CDR1 SGHDN, CDR2 FVKESK. DNA for the CDR3: TGTGCCAGCAGCCTCTCTCGGGAGACCCAGTACTTC. Protein: CASSLSRETQYF.

The chain carries TRBV2 and TRBJ1-2, with D perhaps TRBD1 (6 bases). This CDR3 has 14 residues. Trimming shortened V by 8 bases and J by 0 bases, and 13 bases separated the two germline ends. Germline CDR1 is SNHLY and CDR2 is FYNNEI. The CDR3 DNA sequence: TGTGCCAGCCAGAACAGGGTACCTAACTATGGCTACACCTTC. Protein sequence: CASQNRVPNYGYTF.

CDR3 coding DNA: TGTGCCAGTAGCTCCGGTGCAACTAATGAAAAACTGTTTTTT. Protein sequence: CASSSGATNEKLFF. This chain links TRBV19 with TRBJ1-4; no clear D gene. The CDR3 has 14 residues. Trimming removed 6 bases at V and 0 bases at J, with 8 bases between. Germline loops: CDR1 LNHDA, CDR2 SQIVND (reference sequence). Combining the CDR3 with reference TRBV19 and TRBJ1-4 gives the whole variable domain DGGITQSPKYLFRKEGQNVTLSCEQNLNHDAMYWYRQDPGQGLRLIYYSQIVNDFQKGDIAEGYSVSREKKESFPLTVTSAQKNPTAFYLCASSSGATNEKLFFGSGTQLSVL.

The chain uses TRBV19 and TRBJ2-1; 9 bases are shared with TRBD2. CDR1 and CDR2 (germline): LNHDA, SQIVND (reference sequence). Trimming at V came to 4 bases and at J to 0 bases, leaving 13 bases not matched to a gene. The CDR3 is 19 residues long. CDR3: CASSTGGGAFLASYNEQFF. In DNA form, the CDR3 reads TGTGCCAGTAGTACGGGCGGGGGGGCCTTTTTGGCCTCCTACAATGAGCAGTTCTTC.

V is TRBV18 and J is TRBJ2-3; the D gene is possibly TRBD2 (6 bases). CDR1 KGHSH and CDR2 LQKENI come from the germline V gene. The CDR3 spans 14 residues. Trimming took off 3 bases at V and 4 bases at J, with 11 bases between the two ends. The CDR3 sequence is CASSPRGLADTQYF. CDR3 nucleotide sequence: TGTGCCAGCTCACCTCGGGGGTTGGCAGATACGCAGTATTTT.

The chain employs TRBV10-3 and TRBJ2-4; 11 bases are a match to TRBD2. This CDR3 has 15 residues. Germline CDR1 reads ENHRY; CDR2 reads SYGVKD. V shed 4 bases, J shed 6 bases, and the junction held 5 bases outside the gene matches. The CDR3, as DNA: TGTGCCATCAGTGTACCCACTAGCGGGGGAAACATTCAGTACTTC. Translation: CAISVPTSGGNIQYF.

The V gene is TRBV6-6, the J gene TRBJ1-2; tentatively, D is TRBD1 (6 bases). This CDR3 is 15 amino acids long. CDR1 is MNHNY and CDR2 is SVGAGI in the germline V gene (reference sequence). Trimming removed 5 bases from V and 1 base from J, with 14 bases in between. This CDR3 is CASSPGGPSNYGYTF. The DNA for the CDR3 is TGTGCCAGCAGTCCCGGGGGGCCGAGTAACTATGGCTACACCTTC.